The 27 T cell receptor beta chains below all came from one sample that was sequenced in a study of blood T cell repertoires in COVID-19. Generated by immunoSEQ multiplex PCR, the TCRdb table keeps only in-frame clones and is missing some. The table lists roughly 180,000 clones, 75% to 90% of them singletons. The sample consisted of peripheral blood. Receptors were obtained from a man in his 70s with active or convalescent COVID-19.

The CDR3 here is CASSRLAGATYEQYF. In DNA, the CDR3 is TGCGCCAGCAGCCGGCTAGCGGGAGCGACCTACGAGCAGTACTTC. The rearrangement uses TRBV4-3 and TRBJ2-7, with 10 bases identical to TRBD2. The CDR3 totals 15 residues. The V segment lost 4 bases and the J segment 2 bases; nucleotides outside the gene matches: 5. Per germline, CDR1 LGHNA and CDR2 YSLEER.

This chain uses TRBV30 with TRBJ2-3; D is possibly TRBD1 (6 bases). The V end lost 4 bases, the J end lost 0 bases, and 17 bases lay between the germline ends. This CDR3 is 16 amino acids long. Germline V gives CDR1 GTSNPN, CDR2 SVGIG (reference sequence). The CDR3 region has the DNA TGTGCCTGGACCTCAGGGGTAGCTTCTAGCACAGATACGCAGTATTTT. Residues: CAWTSGVASSTDTQYF.

The rearrangement uses TRBV2 and TRBJ2-3; D possibly corresponds to TRBD2 (5 bases). Trimming cost V 0 bases and J 6 bases, with 7 bases left between them. This CDR3 spans 13 amino acids. Germline V gene data show CDR1 as SNHLY and CDR2 as FYNNEI. CDR3 in amino acids: CASSEARVDTQYF. The CDR3 coding sequence is TGTGCCAGCAGTGAAGCGAGGGTGGATACGCAGTATTTT.

The sample holds a few counts of this clone. This sequence joins TRBV6-6 and TRBJ2-7; no definite D call. Trimming stripped 2 bases from V and 3 bases from J, with 11 bases between. Germline CDR1 reads MNHNY; CDR2 reads SVGAGI (reference sequence). The CDR3 runs 14 residues. The CDR3 nucleotides are TGTGCCAGCAGTTACGACGACTTGGACTACGAGCAGTACTTC. Protein product: CASSYDDLDYEQYF.

This sequence joins TRBV27 and TRBJ2-1; the match to TRBD2 covers 9 bases. The V and J ends lost 1 base and 6 bases, in that order; junction bases with no gene match: 10. Germline CDR1 is MNHEY and CDR2 is SMNVEV (reference sequence). The CDR3 length is 17 residues. The DNA of the CDR3 is TGTGCCAGCAGTTTATACCTCGGAGTAGCGGGAGTCAATGAGCAGTTCTTC. It specifies CASSLYLGVAGVNEQFF.

This sequence joins TRBV30 and TRBJ1-6; D uncertain. Germline V gene sequence: CDR1 GTSNPN, CDR2 SVGIG (reference sequence). This CDR3 is built from 12 residues. The ends were cut back, 5 bases at V and 5 bases at J, with 7 bases in the middle. The CDR3 loop is CAWGRNNSPLHF. The DNA for the CDR3 is TGTGCCTGGGGCAGGAATAATTCACCCCTCCACTTT.

This clone was counted between two and nine times. This chain links TRBV2 with TRBJ1-1; possible D gene TRBD1, 5 bases. This CDR3 spans 16 amino acids. Germline-derived CDR1 and CDR2 are SNHLY and FYNNEI. V lost 8 bases, J lost 0 bases, and 19 bases lay in between. For the CDR3, the DNA is TGTGCCAGCGCTTACTCAGGGTTAGGGTTGAACACTGAAGCTTTCTTT. It codes for CASAYSGLGLNTEAFF.

The V and J genes are TRBV5-1 and TRBJ1-4, with 9 bases identical to TRBD1. This CDR3 comprises 16 residues. Germline CDR1 SGHRS, CDR2 YFSETQ. V gave up 4 bases and J gave up 0 bases; unmatched junction bases: 4. CDR3 sequence (DNA): TGCGCCAGCAGCCCGGGGACAGGGTCAACTAATGAAAAACTGTTTTTT. Translating gives CASSPGTGSTNEKLFF.

This clone was observed once. The chain couples TRBV27 to TRBJ1-5; D is unclear. The CDR3 length is 14 residues. Deletions cut 5 bases from V and 0 bases from J, with 8 bases between. The germline V gene encodes CDR1 MNHEY and CDR2 SMNVEV (reference sequence). The CDR3: CASSGQNSNQPQHF. The CDR3 coding sequence is TGTGCCAGCAGTGGCCAAAATAGCAATCAGCCCCAGCATTTT.

This rearrangement joins TRBV11-3 to TRBJ2-1, with no clear D. Germline CDR1 is SGHNT and CDR2 is YENEEA. This CDR3 comprises 13 residues. Trimming took off 5 bases at V and 5 bases at J, with 10 bases between the two ends. The CDR3 nucleotides read TGTGCCAGCAGCCTAACTAAAGACAATGAGCAGTTCTTC. The encoded protein is CASSLTKDNEQFF.

This sequence joins TRBV14 and TRBJ1-5; D possibly corresponds to TRBD1 (6 bases). Per germline, CDR1 SGHDN and CDR2 FVKESK. With 4 bases removed from V and 6 bases from J, the gap between germline ends came to 25 bases. The CDR3 is 18 amino acids. Here the CDR3 DNA reads TGTGCCAGCAGCCGCCCGAACTGGACGGGGGGCCCTGTTCAGCCCCAGCATTTT. Translation gives CASSRPNWTGGPVQPQHF.

The V gene is TRBV21-1, the J gene TRBJ2-3; TRBD2, as called in the table, went unchecked against the DNA. TRBV21-1 is deemed a pseudogene. The length of the CDR3 is 16 residues. The CDR3 sequence: CASSKGAGGTTDTQYF. As DNA, the CDR3 is TGTGCCAGCAGCAAAGGGGCGGGAGGGACCACAGATACGCAGTATTTT.

The chain is built from TRBV5-1 and TRBJ2-1, with D perhaps TRBD1 (5 bases). This CDR3 comprises 15 residues. Per the germline V gene, CDR1 is SGHRS and CDR2 is YFSETQ. V was trimmed by 0 bases and J by 2 bases, leaving 9 bases between them. CDR3 DNA: TGCGCCAGCAGCTTGGCTCTGGACACCTACAATGAGCAGTTCTTC. It is translated as CASSLALDTYNEQFF.

There are a few counts of this clone. The V and J genes are TRBV28 and TRBJ1-5; the match to TRBD1 covers 8 bases. After removal of 3 bases from V and 2 bases from J, the junction contained 3 bases not matched to a gene. The length of the CDR3 is 15 residues. Looked up from germline, CDR1 is MDHEN and CDR2 is SYDVKM. The CDR3 loop reads CASSFQGAGNQPQHF. The DNA for the CDR3 is TGTGCCAGCAGTTTTCAGGGGGCTGGCAATCAGCCCCAGCATTTT.

The CDR3 loop is CSAKREAVQFF. The CDR3 DNA sequence: TGCAGTGCTAAAAGAGAAGCGGTGCAGTTCTTC. V is TRBV20-1 and J is TRBJ2-1, with a tentative D call TRBD2 (5 bases). In germline, CDR1 is DFQATT, CDR2 SNEGSKA (reference sequence). This CDR3 region has 11 residues. V was clipped by 4 bases and J by 12 bases, with 13 bases between them.

The chain is built from TRBV5-1 and TRBJ2-5, with 10 bases aligning to TRBD2. This CDR3 spans 16 amino acids. V shed 4 bases, J shed 1 base, and the junction held 7 bases outside the gene matches. Germline values: CDR1 SGHRS, CDR2 YFSETQ. The CDR3 reads CASSKVSGGGQETQYF. Here the CDR3 DNA reads TGCGCCAGCAGCAAGGTCAGCGGGGGGGGCCAAGAGACCCAGTACTTC.

The chain uses TRBV19 and TRBJ2-2, with D possibly TRBD1 on 6 matching bases. Trimming stripped 7 bases from V and 2 bases from J, with 11 bases between. The CDR3 is 14 residues long. CDR1 is LNHDA and CDR2 is SQIVND in the germline V gene (reference sequence). The CDR3 sequence is CASNRVGNTGELFF. The CDR3 nucleotides are TGTGCCAGTAACAGGGTGGGCAACACCGGGGAGCTGTTTTTT.

This chain joins TRBV5-6 and TRBJ2-5; D perhaps matches TRBD1 (6 bases). Germline CDR1 SGHDT, CDR2 YYEEEE. The V end was cut by 5 bases, the J end by 3 bases, with 11 bases between. This CDR3 region has 13 residues. In DNA form, the CDR3 reads TGTGCCAGCAGGGGCAGGGGCGAAGAGACCCAGTACTTC. Its protein is CASRGRGEETQYF.

The chain is built from TRBV7-2 and TRBJ2-3; the match to TRBD2 covers 9 bases. The CDR3 is 16 residues long. V gave up 1 base and J gave up 0 bases; unmatched junction bases: 2. Germline V lookup: CDR1 SGHTA, CDR2 FQGNSA. The CDR3 region is CASSLDSGGSTDTQYF. CDR3 coding DNA: TGTGCCAGCAGCTTAGATAGCGGGGGAAGCACAGATACGCAGTATTTT.

This clone has a handful of counts. This chain connects TRBV4-3 to TRBJ1-1; D is perhaps TRBD1 (5 bases). The V and J ends lost 0 bases and 12 bases respectively, with 17 bases between them. The CDR3 extends over 14 amino acids. Per germline, CDR1 LGHNA and CDR2 YSLEER. The CDR3 nucleotides are TGCGCCAGCAGCCAAGATGCGGGACTCCCGCGGACTTTCTTT. It translates to CASSQDAGLPRTFF.

This clone was found once. This rearrangement joins TRBV28 to TRBJ2-1; 13 nucleotides align to TRBD2. This CDR3 region has 15 residues. CDR1 and CDR2 (germline): MDHEN, SYDVKM. The V segment lost 6 bases and the J segment 5 bases; nucleotides outside the gene matches: 4. Written as DNA, the CDR3 is TGTGCCAGCAGGGGACTAGCGGGAATCAACAATGAGCAGTTCTTC. It translates to CASRGLAGINNEQFF.

V and J are TRBV28 and TRBJ2-3; the D gene is possibly TRBD2 (6 bases). The ends were cut back, 3 bases at V and 0 bases at J, with 16 bases in the middle. This CDR3 spans 17 amino acids. The germline V gene encodes CDR1 MDHEN and CDR2 SYDVKM. The CDR3 DNA is TGTGCCAGCAGTTTGGCCCATGGGGGGACTAGCACAGATACGCAGTATTTT. It is translated as CASSLAHGGTSTDTQYF.

J is TRBJ2-7 and V is TRBV27; 11 bases agree with TRBD2. Germline assignment: CDR1 MNHEY and CDR2 SMNVEV (reference sequence). The CDR3 spans 15 residues. Trimming removed 7 bases from V and 3 bases from J; junction bases left unmatched: 8. Here the CDR3 reads CASKLISGGDYEQYF. Written as DNA, the CDR3 is TGTGCCAGCAAACTCATTAGCGGGGGGGACTACGAGCAGTACTTC.

The chain combines TRBV6-5 with TRBJ2-6; tentative D call: TRBD2 (6 bases). The CDR3 has 15 amino acids. Germline CDR1 reads MNHEY; CDR2 reads SVGAGI. The germline V and J ends were trimmed by 6 bases and 2 bases, with 11 bases remaining between them. CDR3 DNA sequence: TGTGCCAGCAGAATGTTAGCGGCTGGGGCCAACGTCCTGACTTTC. It translates to CASRMLAAGANVLTF.

The gene calls are TRBV27 and TRBJ2-1; D is possibly TRBD1 (6 bases). Germline lookup yields CDR1 MNHEY and CDR2 SMNVEV (reference sequence). The V and J ends lost 0 bases and 4 bases respectively, with 10 bases between them. The CDR3 has 15 amino acids. This CDR3 is CASSLSTRGYNEQFF. CDR3 nucleotide sequence: TGTGCCAGCAGTTTATCTACTAGGGGGTACAATGAGCAGTTCTTC.

The chain links TRBV6-5 to TRBJ1-1; 10 bases line up with TRBD1. Germline CDR1 MNHEY, CDR2 SVGAGI. The CDR3 loop spans 14 amino acids. The CDR3 DNA sequence: TGTGTCTCAAACTTAGGGACAGGGGAGACTGAAGCTTTCTTT. This translates into CVSNLGTGETEAFF.

The rearrangement uses TRBV7-2 and TRBJ2-2; TRBD1 is a possible D gene (5 bases). V gave up 2 bases and J gave up 4 bases, with 8 bases separating them. From germline, CDR1 is SGHTA and CDR2 FQGNSA. The CDR3 consists of 14 residues. The DNA of the CDR3 is TGTGCCAGCAGCTTATTTCAGGGCACCGGGGAGCTGTTTTTT. Amino acids: CASSLFQGTGELFF.